These T cell receptor beta chains were read from a single sample in a study of blood T cell repertoires in COVID-19. TCRdb's table, derived via immunoSEQ multiplex PCR, lists solely in-frame clones and lacks some. The profile covers around 180,000 clones, with 65% to 90% appearing a single time and less than 2% taken by the ten largest. Sequences were obtained from peripheral blood. These receptors originate from a human donor in a cohort sampled during active COVID-19. The CDR3 runs from the conserved cysteine through the conserved F or W. Not every row has a clone size; where given, it reads once, few, many or a size class.

v_gene: TRBV2; abundance: NA; CDR3aa: CASNGGNIGYEQYF
v_gene: TRBV19; abundance: NA; CDR3aa: CASSTSTGLGEQYF
v_gene: TRBV19; abundance: NA; CDR3aa: CASSIATSGNTEQFF
v_gene: TRBV5-4; abundance: NA; CDR3aa: CASSPDLAGGLDTQYF
v_gene: TRBV7-3; abundance: NA; CDR3aa: CASSLVRGEQFF
v_gene: TRBV5-6; abundance: NA; CDR3aa: CASSYQRETVGELFF
v_gene: TRBV6-5; abundance: NA; CDR3aa: CASLGLGTYEQYF
v_gene: TRBV4-3; abundance: NA; CDR3aa: CASSQGRVFSYNSPLHF
v_gene: TRBV12-5; abundance: NA; CDR3aa: CASGTMGLAGGRDTQYF
v_gene: TRBV19; abundance: few; CDR3aa: CASSTLDRGQEQYF
v_gene: TRBV11-1; abundance: few; CDR3aa: CASSFSGDRTDTQYF
v_gene: TRBV24-1; abundance: NA; CDR3aa: CATSDPGLESYNEQFF
v_gene: TRBV6-2/TRBV6-3; abundance: NA; CDR3aa: CASSYPGIERNIQYF
v_gene: TRBV10-3; abundance: NA; CDR3aa: CAIRIGKGIYEQYF
v_gene: TRBV20-1; abundance: NA; CDR3aa: CSASPEGVAGAYNEQFF
v_gene: TRBV4-1; abundance: NA; CDR3aa: CASSQEGRVRGYTF
v_gene: TRBV7-2; abundance: NA; CDR3aa: CASSPLNVEKLFF
v_gene: TRBV6-1; abundance: NA; CDR3aa: CASSEVGREAFF
v_gene: TRBV6-2/TRBV6-3; abundance: NA; CDR3aa: CASSRGTEAFF
v_gene: TRBV7-2; abundance: NA; CDR3aa: CASSFGWTSTYGYTF
v_gene: TRBV15; abundance: NA; CDR3aa: CATSRVAGANEKLFF
v_gene: TRBV7-9; abundance: NA; CDR3aa: CASGTRAGGNDYGYTF
v_gene: TRBV3-1/TRBV3-2; abundance: NA; CDR3aa: CASRPTSYSYEQYF
v_gene: TRBV14; abundance: NA; CDR3aa: CASSQGRGAQYF
v_gene: TRBV28; abundance: NA; CDR3aa: CASSLRQGINEQYF
v_gene: TRBV3-1/TRBV3-2; abundance: NA; CDR3aa: CASSQGGRGYGYTF
v_gene: TRBV25-1; abundance: few; CDR3aa: CASSGTGGYQPQHF
v_gene: TRBV4-3; abundance: NA; CDR3aa: CASSQGTGLGQPQHF
v_gene: TRBV24-1; abundance: NA; CDR3aa: CATPGRGQGNTIYF
v_gene: TRBV5-1; abundance: NA; CDR3aa: CASSLELAATYEQYF
v_gene: TRBV28; abundance: NA; CDR3aa: CASSFYGTENEKLFF
v_gene: TRBV4-1; abundance: NA; CDR3aa: CASSPGEGVNTEAFF
v_gene: TRBV19; abundance: NA; CDR3aa: CASTKTTGAYEQYF
v_gene: TRBV6-2/TRBV6-3; abundance: NA; CDR3aa: CASSSRTGVGNQPQHF
v_gene: TRBV5-1; abundance: NA; CDR3aa: CASSFYGLAVMGETQYF
v_gene: TRBV7-2; abundance: NA; CDR3aa: CASRRGAGGSYEQYF
v_gene: TRBV7-3; abundance: few; CDR3aa: CASAVGTGGYEQYF
v_gene: TRBV3-1/TRBV3-2; abundance: NA; CDR3aa: CASSLIRQGGGYTF
v_gene: TRBV6-5; abundance: once; CDR3aa: CASSYRGLDGYTF
v_gene: TRBV29-1; abundance: few; CDR3aa: CSVDPGQGAYEQYF
v_gene: TRBV9; abundance: NA; CDR3aa: CASSVGAFSSYNEQFF